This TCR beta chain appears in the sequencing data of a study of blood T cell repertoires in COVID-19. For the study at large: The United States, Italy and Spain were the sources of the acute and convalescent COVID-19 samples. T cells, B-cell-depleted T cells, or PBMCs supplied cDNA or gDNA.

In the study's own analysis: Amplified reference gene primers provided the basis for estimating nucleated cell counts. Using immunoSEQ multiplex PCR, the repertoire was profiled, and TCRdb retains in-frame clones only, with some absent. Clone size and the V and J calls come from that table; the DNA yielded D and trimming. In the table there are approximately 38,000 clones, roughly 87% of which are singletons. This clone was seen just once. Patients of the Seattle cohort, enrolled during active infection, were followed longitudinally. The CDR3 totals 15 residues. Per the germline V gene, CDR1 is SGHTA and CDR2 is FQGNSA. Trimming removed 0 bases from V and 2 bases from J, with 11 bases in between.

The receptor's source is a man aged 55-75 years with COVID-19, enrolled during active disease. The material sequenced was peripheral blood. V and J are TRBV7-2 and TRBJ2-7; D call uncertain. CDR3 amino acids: CASSLAPQRTYEQYF. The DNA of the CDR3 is TGTGCCAGCAGCTTAGCCCCGCAGAGGACCTACGAGCAGTACTTC.